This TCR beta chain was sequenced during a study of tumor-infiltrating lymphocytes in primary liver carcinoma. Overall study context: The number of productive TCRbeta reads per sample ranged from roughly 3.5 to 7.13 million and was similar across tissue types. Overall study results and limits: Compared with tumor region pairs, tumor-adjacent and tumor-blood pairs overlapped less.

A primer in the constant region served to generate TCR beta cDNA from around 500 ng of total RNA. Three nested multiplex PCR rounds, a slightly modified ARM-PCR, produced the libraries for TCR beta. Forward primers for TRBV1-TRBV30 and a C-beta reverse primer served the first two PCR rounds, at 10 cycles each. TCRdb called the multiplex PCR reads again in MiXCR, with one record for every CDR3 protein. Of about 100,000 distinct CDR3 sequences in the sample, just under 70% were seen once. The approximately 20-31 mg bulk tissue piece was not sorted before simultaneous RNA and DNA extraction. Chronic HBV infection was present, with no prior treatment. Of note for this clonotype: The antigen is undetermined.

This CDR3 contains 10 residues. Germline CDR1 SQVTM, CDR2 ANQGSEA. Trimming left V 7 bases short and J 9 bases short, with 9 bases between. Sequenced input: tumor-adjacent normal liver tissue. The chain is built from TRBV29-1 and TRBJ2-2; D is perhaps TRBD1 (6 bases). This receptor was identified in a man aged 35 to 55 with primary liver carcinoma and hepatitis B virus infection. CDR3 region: CSGGRRELFF. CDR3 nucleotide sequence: TGCAGCGGGGGGCGGAGGGAGCTGTTTTTT.